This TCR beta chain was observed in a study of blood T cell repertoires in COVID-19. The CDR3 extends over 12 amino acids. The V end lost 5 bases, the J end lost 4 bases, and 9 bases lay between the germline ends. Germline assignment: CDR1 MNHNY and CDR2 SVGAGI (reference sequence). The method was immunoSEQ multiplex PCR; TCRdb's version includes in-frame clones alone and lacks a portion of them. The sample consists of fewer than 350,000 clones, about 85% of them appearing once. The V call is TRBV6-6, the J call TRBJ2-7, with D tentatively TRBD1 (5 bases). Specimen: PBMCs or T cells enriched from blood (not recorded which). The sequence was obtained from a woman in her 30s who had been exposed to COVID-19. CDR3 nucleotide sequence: TGTGCCAGCAGTATGCAGGGATACGAGCAGTACTTC. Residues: CASSMQGYEQYF.